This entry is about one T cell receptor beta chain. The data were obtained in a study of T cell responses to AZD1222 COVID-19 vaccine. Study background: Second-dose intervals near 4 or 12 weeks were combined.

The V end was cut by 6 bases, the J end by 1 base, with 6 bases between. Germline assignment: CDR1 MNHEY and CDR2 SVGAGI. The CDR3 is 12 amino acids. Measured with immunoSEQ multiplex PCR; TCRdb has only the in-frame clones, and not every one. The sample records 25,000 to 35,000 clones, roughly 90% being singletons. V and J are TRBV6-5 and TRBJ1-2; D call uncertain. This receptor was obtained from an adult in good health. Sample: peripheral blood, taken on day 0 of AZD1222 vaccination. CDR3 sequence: CASRPGNYGYTF. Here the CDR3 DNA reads TGTGCCAGCAGGCCTGGTAACTATGGCTACACCTTC.